Shown below are 32 T cell receptor beta chains from a single sample sequenced in a study of T cell responses to AZD1222 COVID-19 vaccine. TCRdb keeps only in-frame clones here, not all; method: immunoSEQ multiplex PCR. The sample consists of about 88,000 clones, about 91% of them appearing once. Sequenced here: peripheral blood, sampled on day 0 of AZD1222 vaccination. All receptors come from an adult in good health.

Concerning this clone: Within the sample, other DNA sequences also encode this same CDR3. V and J are TRBV12-5 and TRBJ1-1; D call uncertain. CDR1 is LGHNT and CDR2 is FRNRAP in the germline V gene. The length of the CDR3 is 13 residues. Trimming removed 5 bases at V and 4 bases at J, with 11 bases between. The CDR3 loop reads CASGLEEGTEAFF. DNA of the CDR3: TGTGCTAGTGGTCTTGAGGAGGGCACTGAAGCTTTCTTT.

This clone was seen a handful of times. The chain uses TRBV7-2 and TRBJ2-1; a possible D gene is TRBD2 (6 bases). This CDR3 has 17 amino acids. V dropped 5 bases and J dropped 1 base, with 18 bases sitting between them. The germline V gene encodes CDR1 SGHTA and CDR2 FQGNSA. CDR3 sequence reads: CASSRAPWRDSYNEQFF. CDR3 coding DNA: TGTGCCAGCAGCCGTGCCCCCTGGCGGGATTCCTACAATGAGCAGTTCTTC.

This clone showed up just once. This chain joins TRBV28 and TRBJ1-6; D not certain. V was pared by 3 bases and J by 13 bases, with 13 bases between. There are 13 residues in the CDR3. Germline V gene sequence: CDR1 MDHEN, CDR2 SYDVKM. The CDR3 DNA is TGTGCCAGCAGTTTGGACGGCGCGAGGCCCCTCCACTTT. The encoded protein is CASSLDGARPLHF.

The CDR3, as DNA: TGTGCCAGCGGACAAGAGACCCAGTACTTC. Protein: CASGQETQYF. This rearrangement joins TRBV28 to TRBJ2-5; D gene uncertain. The V end was cut by 8 bases, the J end by 2 bases, with 3 bases between. This CDR3 has 10 residues. The germline V gene has CDR1 MDHEN and CDR2 SYDVKM.

The chain links TRBV7-3 to TRBJ2-7; no reliable D call. The V and J ends lost 5 bases and 5 bases respectively, with 13 bases between them. The germline gives CDR1 SGHTA, CDR2 FQGTGA. This CDR3 has 13 amino acids. For the CDR3, the DNA is TGTGCCAGCAGCGACGCCAGGTTCGACGAGCAGTACTTC. Protein: CASSDARFDEQYF. Complete variable domain (other parts from reference TRBV7-3 and TRBJ2-7): GAGVSQTPSNKVTEKGKYVELRCDPISGHTALYWYRQSLGQGPEFLIYFQGTGAADDSGLPNDRFFAVRPEGSVSTLKIQRTERGDSAVYLCASSDARFDEQYFGPGTRLTVT.

This chain connects TRBV4-3 to TRBJ1-5; D not certain. The germline CDR1 and CDR2 sequences are LGHNA and YSLEER. The CDR3 has 14 amino acids. Trimming pared 6 bases from V and 4 bases from J, leaving 13 bases between. Written as DNA, the CDR3 is TGCGCCAGCAGTTTAACAGCTGGGAATCAGCCCCAGCATTTT. Translation gives CASSLTAGNQPQHF.

This clone appeared a single time. The gene calls are TRBV27 and TRBJ2-7; D remains unclear. The CDR3 loop spans 13 amino acids. In germline, CDR1 is MNHEY, CDR2 SMNVEV (reference sequence). Trimming stripped 2 bases from V and 3 bases from J, with 8 bases between. The CDR3 nucleotides are TGTGCCAGCAGTTTACGGGTTTACTACGAGCAGTACTTC. Translation: CASSLRVYYEQYF.

V usage is TRBV4-2 and J usage is TRBJ2-7, with 7 positions matching TRBD2. The CDR3 contains 16 residues. V shed 1 base and J 3 bases; nucleotides not matched to a gene: 9. Germline assignment: CDR1 LGHNA and CDR2 YNFKEQ. The CDR3 DNA is TGTGCCAGCAGCCAAGTAAATCCGGGACTACACTACGAGCAGTACTTC. Translation gives CASSQVNPGLHYEQYF.

The gene calls are TRBV2 and TRBJ1-1; D is unclear. CDR1 is SNHLY, CDR2 FYNNEI, per germline. The CDR3 has 11 residues. The ends were cut back, 8 bases at V and 6 bases at J, with 10 bases in the middle. CDR3 coding DNA: TGTGCCAGCGCCGTATTGGCTGAAGCTTTCTTT. Translation: CASAVLAEAFF.

This chain joins TRBV28 and TRBJ2-2, with 10 bases lining up with TRBD2. V lost 8 bases, J lost 0 bases, and 6 bases stayed unmatched. CDR1 and CDR2 (germline): MDHEN, SYDVKM. There are 16 residues in the CDR3. The CDR3 loop is CASQGAGGANTGELFF. CDR3 bases: TGTGCCAGCCAGGGAGCGGGAGGGGCGAACACCGGGGAGCTGTTTTTT.

The chain carries TRBV4-2 and TRBJ2-7; D may be TRBD2 (6 bases). Germline V gives CDR1 LGHNA, CDR2 YNFKEQ. Trimming shortened V by 2 bases and J by 4 bases, and 18 bases separated the two germline ends. CDR3 size: 16 residues. This CDR3 reads CASSQQAQRAPYEQYF. The CDR3 DNA is TGTGCCAGCAGCCAACAAGCCCAGCGGGCCCCGTACGAGCAGTACTTC.

This clone was detected a few times. The genes are TRBV5-1 and TRBJ2-5; 7 nucleotides line up with TRBD2. Germline V gene lookup returns CDR1 SGHRS and CDR2 YFSETQ. The J segment lost 5 bases and the V segment lost 9 bases, leaving 13 bases of the junction unmatched. The CDR3 has 14 residues. The CDR3 loop is CATHHGGSGETQYF. DNA of the CDR3: TGCGCCACCCACCACGGGGGGTCGGGGGAGACCCAGTACTTC.

This chain links TRBV7-2 with TRBJ1-6; D might be TRBD1 (5 bases). Trimming took off 4 bases at V and 7 bases at J, with 14 bases between the two ends. Germline V gene data show CDR1 as SGHTA and CDR2 as FQGNSA. This CDR3 has 15 residues. The CDR3 region has the DNA TGTGCCAGCAGCTACATGACAGCTGAGAATTCACCCCTCCACTTT. It specifies CASSYMTAENSPLHF.

This clone has a single count. CDR3 protein: CASSRTEDYGYTF. The DNA for the CDR3 is TGTGCCAGCAGCCGGACGGAGGACTATGGCTACACCTTC. The chain employs TRBV5-5 and TRBJ1-2; D is undetermined. The V end lost 4 bases, the J end lost 3 bases, and 10 bases lay between the germline ends. The germline V gene encodes CDR1 SGHKS and CDR2 YYEKEE (reference sequence). The CDR3 is made up of 13 amino acids.

The chain couples TRBV15 to TRBJ2-1, with 9 positions matching TRBD2. The CDR3 extends over 15 amino acids. The V gene end was trimmed by 6 bases and the J gene end by 9 bases; junction bases not matched to a gene: 12. Germline V gives CDR1 LNHNV, CDR2 YYDKDF (reference sequence). DNA of the CDR3: TGTGCCACCAGGGTGGGACTAGCAGTACGCAGTGAGCAGTTCTTC. This sequence encodes CATRVGLAVRSEQFF.

V usage is TRBV3-1 (or the pseudogene TRBV3-2) and J usage is TRBJ2-3, with 7 bases lining up with TRBD1. Germline CDR1 LGHDT, CDR2 YNNKEL (reference sequence). The V gene end was trimmed by 3 bases and the J gene end by 5 bases; junction bases not matched to a gene: 14. The CDR3 length is 17 residues. The CDR3 reads CASSHLPGQPVQDTQYF. As DNA, the CDR3 is TGTGCCAGCAGCCATCTTCCGGGACAGCCGGTGCAAGATACGCAGTATTTT.

This chain joins TRBV6-1 and TRBJ2-7, with 12 nucleotides matching TRBD2. The V and J ends lost 0 bases and 3 bases, in that order; junction bases with no gene match: 0. The CDR3 has 15 residues. Germline V lookup: CDR1 MNHNS, CDR2 SASEGT. The CDR3 region is CASSEATSGSYEQYF. CDR3 nucleotides: TGTGCCAGCAGTGAAGCGACTAGCGGGAGCTACGAGCAGTACTTC.

The V call is TRBV4-1, the J call TRBJ1-1; 8 bases match TRBD1. The CDR3 is made up of 15 amino acids. The V and J ends lost 1 base and 5 bases, in that order; junction bases with no gene match: 6. Germline values: CDR1 MGHRA, CDR2 YSYEKL. CDR3 residues: CASSQAQGARTEAFF. CDR3 sequence (DNA): TGCGCCAGCAGCCAAGCCCAGGGGGCGCGGACTGAAGCTTTCTTT.

This chain joins TRBV2 and TRBJ1-5; D remains unclear. Trimming shortened V by 1 base and J by 7 bases, and 14 bases separated the two germline ends. Looked up from germline, CDR1 is SNHLY and CDR2 is FYNNEI. The length of the CDR3 is 15 residues. The CDR3 protein is CASSEGMADGQPQHF. The CDR3 nucleotides read TGTGCCAGCAGTGAAGGAATGGCAGATGGCCAGCCCCAGCATTTT.

This chain connects TRBV12-3 or TRBV12-4 to TRBJ1-1; D gene uncertain. This CDR3 comprises 13 residues. Between the trimmed V and J ends, which lost 5 bases and 1 base, there was a span of 8 bases. Here the CDR3 DNA reads TGTGCCAGCAGTCTCCGGGAGAACACTGAAGCTTTCTTT. Translated, it gives CASSLRENTEAFF.

The chain recombines TRBV27 with TRBJ2-7; the D call may be TRBD1 or TRBD2 (5 bases each). The CDR3 is made up of 15 amino acids. Trimming left V 0 bases short and J 5 bases short, with 14 bases between. The V gene's germline CDR1 is MNHEY and CDR2 SMNVEV (reference sequence). The CDR3 sequence is CASSLSGTAGHEQYF. CDR3 in DNA: TGTGCCAGCAGTTTATCCGGGACCGCGGGCCACGAGCAGTACTTC.

This clone has only one observation. The chain has TRBV4-3 and TRBJ2-6; the D is unclear. The CDR3 consists of 14 residues. Between the trimmed V and J ends, which lost 1 base and 1 base, there was a span of 2 bases. Germline lookup yields CDR1 LGHNA and CDR2 YSLEER. The CDR3 nucleotides are TGCGCCAGCAGCCAAGCGTCTGGGGCCAACGTCCTGACTTTC. Protein: CASSQASGANVLTF.

The chain combines TRBV28 with TRBJ1-1, with TRBD1 identical over 7 bases. The CDR3 runs 12 residues. The V segment lost 2 bases and the J segment 11 bases; nucleotides outside the gene matches: 5. From germline, CDR1 is MDHEN and CDR2 SYDVKM. As DNA, the CDR3 is TGTGCCAGCAGTTTAGGGTCCAGGGGGGCTTTCTTT. Protein: CASSLGSRGAFF. The variable domain in full, completed from reference TRBV28 and TRBJ1-1, reads DVKVTQSSRYLVKRTGEKVFLECVQDMDHENMFWYRQDPGLGLRLIYFSYDVKMKEKGDIPEGYSVSREKKERFSLILESASTNQTSMYLCASSLGSRGAFFGQGTRLTVV.

V gene TRBV15 combines with J gene TRBJ1-5, with a tentative D call TRBD1 (5 bases). V dropped 0 bases and J dropped 6 bases, with 9 bases sitting between them. The CDR3 is made up of 14 amino acids. Germline V gene sequence: CDR1 LNHNV, CDR2 YYDKDF (reference sequence). CDR3 coding DNA: TGTGCCACCAGCAGAGATAGGGGAGGTCAGCCCCAGCATTTT. Its protein is CATSRDRGGQPQHF.

The V call is TRBV6-5, the J call TRBJ2-7; the match to TRBD1 covers 9 bases. Per the germline V gene, CDR1 is MNHEY and CDR2 is SVGAGI. The CDR3 is 14 amino acids. V was pared by 5 bases and J by 4 bases, with 6 bases of the junction left unmatched. The CDR3: CASSRDRAAYEQYF. CDR3 sequence (DNA): TGTGCCAGCAGTCGGGACAGGGCCGCATACGAGCAGTACTTC.

In this sample, this clone turned up once. This chain joins TRBV7-9 and TRBJ2-1; 9 bases fit TRBD2. The CDR3 totals 15 residues. V lost 2 bases to trimming and J lost 10 bases; unmatched junction nucleotides: 9. Germline V CDR1 and CDR2: SEHNR, FQNEAQ (reference sequence). This CDR3 is CASSLLSSGIDEQFF. For the CDR3, the DNA is TGTGCCAGCAGCTTACTCTCTAGCGGGATAGACGAGCAGTTCTTC.

The chain recombines TRBV11-2 with TRBJ2-3; D gene uncertain. The length of the CDR3 is 15 residues. Germline CDR1 reads SGHAT; CDR2 reads FQNNGV. Trimming took 4 bases from V and 0 from J, leaving 11 bases between them. CDR3 bases: TGTGCCAGCAGCTCCTACACTTTTAGCACAGATACGCAGTATTTT. Amino acid sequence: CASSSYTFSTDTQYF.

With respect to this clone: This may stem from a read error, because a much larger clone lies one nucleotide away. This specimen includes other DNA sequences encoding the same CDR3. The chain joins TRBV18 to TRBJ1-1; D is unclear. Germline lookup yields CDR1 KGHSH and CDR2 LQKENI. The CDR3 is made up of 14 amino acids. The CDR3 DNA follows: TGTGCTAGCTCAATCGACATTTCCAACACTGAAGCTTTCTTT. Protein sequence: CASSIDISNTEAFF.

This chain joins TRBV6-5 and TRBJ2-7; tentative D call: TRBD2 (6 bases). Germline V lookup: CDR1 MNHEY, CDR2 SVGAGI. V was cut by 7 bases and J by 0 bases, with 10 bases left in between. This CDR3 region has 13 residues. CDR3 in DNA: TGTGCCAGCACTAGCGAGAGCTCCTACGAGCAGTACTTC. Translation gives CASTSESSYEQYF.

Note on this clone: A junction end diverges from the germline sequence, so it may reflect a read error. The CDR3 region is CASSYGDRSYDEQFF. CDR3 nucleotides: TGTGCCAGCAGTTACGGGGACCGGTCCTACGATGAGCAGTTCTTC. The chain joins TRBV6-5 to TRBJ2-1; D possibly matches TRBD1 or TRBD2 (5 bases each). Germline values: CDR1 MNHEY, CDR2 SVGAGI. The CDR3 runs 15 residues.

V gene TRBV2 combines with J gene TRBJ1-6, with 7 positions matching TRBD1. Germline CDR1 and CDR2: SNHLY and FYNNEI. V lost 5 bases, J lost 6 bases, and 4 bases stayed unmatched. The CDR3 is made up of 14 amino acids. The CDR3 is CASSNRGGNSPLHF. The CDR3 region has the DNA TGTGCCAGCAGTAACAGGGGAGGTAATTCACCCCTCCACTTT.

This chain connects TRBV28 to TRBJ1-1, with D maybe TRBD1 (5 bases). The germline V gene encodes CDR1 MDHEN and CDR2 SYDVKM. This CDR3 spans 14 amino acids. V was pared by 7 bases and J by 5 bases, with 17 bases between. Here the CDR3 reads CASITPGLGTEAFF. The CDR3 DNA reads TGTGCCAGCATAACTCCGGGACTTGGGACTGAAGCTTTCTTT.